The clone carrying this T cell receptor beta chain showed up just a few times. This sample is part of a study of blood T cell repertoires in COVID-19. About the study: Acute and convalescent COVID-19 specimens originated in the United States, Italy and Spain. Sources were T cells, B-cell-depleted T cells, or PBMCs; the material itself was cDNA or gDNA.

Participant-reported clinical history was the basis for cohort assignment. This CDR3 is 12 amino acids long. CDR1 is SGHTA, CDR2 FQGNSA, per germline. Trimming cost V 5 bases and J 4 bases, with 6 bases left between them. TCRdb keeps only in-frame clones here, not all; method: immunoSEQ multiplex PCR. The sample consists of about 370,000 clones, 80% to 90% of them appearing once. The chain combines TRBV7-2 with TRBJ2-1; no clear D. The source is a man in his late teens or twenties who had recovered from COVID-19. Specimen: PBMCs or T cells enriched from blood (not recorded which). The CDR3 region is CASSLRYNEQFF. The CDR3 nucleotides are TGTGCCAGCAGCCTGCGTTACAATGAGCAGTTCTTC.